What follows are 14 T cell receptor beta chains derived from one specimen sequenced in a study of blood T cell repertoires in COVID-19. Data came from immunoSEQ multiplex PCR; TCRdb stores just in-frame clones and leaves some out. The sample consists of about 250,000 clones, roughly 90% of them appearing once. The material sequenced was peripheral blood. These receptors were taken from a woman under 40 with acute or convalescent COVID-19.

In this sample, this clone turned up once. The chain employs TRBV11-3 and TRBJ2-5, with D perhaps matching TRBD1 (5 bases). The CDR3 consists of 14 residues. Trimming pared 1 base from V and 5 bases from J, leaving 11 bases between. The germline CDR1 and CDR2 sequences are SGHNT and YENEEA. CDR3 loop: CASSLVPGLETQYF. The CDR3 bases are TGTGCCAGCAGCTTAGTTCCAGGGTTGGAGACCCAGTACTTC. The full variable domain, rest sourced from reference TRBV11-3 and TRBJ2-5, is EAGVVQSPRYKIIEKKQPVAFWCNPISGHNTLYWYLQNLGQGPELLIRYENEEAVDDSQLPKDRFSAERLKGVDSTLKIQPAELGDSAVYLCASSLVPGLETQYFGPGTRLLVL.

The gene calls are TRBV4-3 and TRBJ2-7; 11 bases are a match to TRBD1. The CDR3 spans 14 residues. J lost 3 bases, V lost 4 bases, and 2 bases had no gene match. In germline, CDR1 is LGHNA, CDR2 YSLEER. CDR3: CASSPGTGGYEQYF. The DNA of the CDR3 is TGCGCCAGCAGCCCGGGGACAGGGGGCTACGAGCAGTACTTC.

The CDR3 DNA sequence: TGTGCCAGCAGTACTAGCGGGAGACAAGATACGCAGTATTTT. This gives the protein CASSTSGRQDTQYF. This sequence joins TRBV2 and TRBJ2-3; TRBD2 aligns across 11 bases. The CDR3 is 14 residues long. Germline-derived CDR1 and CDR2 are SNHLY and FYNNEI. Trimming took 5 bases from V and 5 from J; bases not matched to a gene: 3.

This clone was counted once. The chain is built from TRBV19 and TRBJ2-5; the match to TRBD2 covers 7 bases. Germline lookup yields CDR1 LNHDA and CDR2 SQIVND (reference sequence). This CDR3 has 14 residues. Unmatched junction bases numbered 8, after V lost 5 bases and J lost 5 bases. The CDR3 loop reads CASSLPGGDETQYF. The CDR3 DNA follows: TGTGCCAGTAGTCTCCCTGGGGGGGATGAGACCCAGTACTTC.

There are a few counts of this clone. This chain's CDR3 is CATSNGTGDGANVLTF. CDR3 nucleotides: TGTGCCACCAGCAACGGGACAGGGGATGGGGCCAACGTCCTGACTTTC. The gene calls are TRBV15 and TRBJ2-6; 10 bases are a match to TRBD1. Germline CDR1 is LNHNV and CDR2 is YYDKDF (reference sequence). Trimming cost V 4 bases and J 3 bases; bases outside gene matches: 3. The CDR3 has 16 residues.

The chain carries TRBV18 and TRBJ1-2; 9 positions agree with TRBD1. With V trimmed by 3 bases and J by 6 bases, 8 bases remained unmatched. Germline V gives CDR1 KGHSH, CDR2 LQKENI. The CDR3 runs 15 residues. The chain's CDR3 is CASSPKQGASDGYTF. CDR3 sequence (DNA): TGTGCCAGCTCACCGAAACAGGGGGCGTCTGATGGCTACACCTTC.

The chain combines TRBV13 with TRBJ2-2; 7 bases are a match to TRBD2. The V gene end was trimmed by 0 bases and the J gene end by 5 bases; junction bases not matched to a gene: 3. Germline V lookup: CDR1 PRHDT, CDR2 FYEKMQ (reference sequence). The CDR3 extends over 15 amino acids. This CDR3 is CASSLGLALTGELFF. The CDR3 DNA is TGTGCCAGCAGCTTAGGACTAGCGCTTACCGGGGAGCTGTTTTTT.

The chain links TRBV30 to TRBJ1-3; perhaps TRBD1 as D (6 bases). Germline CDR1 GTSNPN, CDR2 SVGIG (reference sequence). This CDR3 region has 14 residues. Trimming cost V 1 base and J 3 bases, with 10 bases left between them. CDR3 sequence reads: CAWSAQGNGNTIYF. The CDR3, as DNA: TGTGCCTGGAGTGCACAGGGTAATGGAAACACCATATATTTT.

The V gene is TRBV2, the J gene TRBJ2-1, with TRBD1 matching over 7 bases. Trimming at V came to 6 bases and at J to 0 bases, leaving 8 bases not matched to a gene. This CDR3 contains 16 residues. Germline lookup yields CDR1 SNHLY and CDR2 FYNNEI. The CDR3 region has the DNA TGTGCCAGCAGAGCGGACAGGACCTTCTCCTACAATGAGCAGTTCTTC. Residues: CASRADRTFSYNEQFF.

V gene TRBV23-1 combines with J gene TRBJ2-7; 7 bases line up with TRBD1. TRBV23-1 is reported as an ORF; its role is uncertain. This CDR3 spans 16 amino acids. V was pared by 2 bases and J by 3 bases, with 10 bases of the junction left unmatched. CDR3 sequence (DNA): TGCGCCAGCAGTCAACCCGGGACAGCCCTACGCTACGAGCAGTACTTC. This sequence encodes CASSQPGTALRYEQYF.

This clone was picked up a small number of times. The chain links TRBV18 to TRBJ1-5; the D gene is possibly TRBD1 (6 bases). The CDR3 is 13 amino acids. The germline V and J ends were trimmed by 5 bases and 7 bases, with 12 bases remaining between them. The germline gives CDR1 KGHSH, CDR2 LQKENI. The CDR3 sequence: CASSDTGIQPQHF. The CDR3 bases are TGTGCCAGCTCAGACACAGGGATCCAGCCCCAGCATTTT. Drawing the rest from reference TRBV18 and TRBJ1-5, the complete variable domain is NAGVMQNPRHLVRRRGQEARLRCSPMKGHSHVYWYRQLPEEGLKFMVYLQKENIIDESGMPKERFSAEFPKEGPSILRIQQVVRGDSAAYFCASSDTGIQPQHFGDGTRLSIL.

The chain joins TRBV7-8 to TRBJ1-5; the D gene is possibly TRBD1 (5 bases). Trimming left V 1 base short and J 6 bases short, with 10 bases between. The CDR3 runs to 14 residues. CDR1 and CDR2 (germline): SGHVS, FQNEAQ. CDR3 nucleotide sequence: TGTGCCAGCAGCTTAGGGCAGGGTACTCAGCCCCAGCATTTT. Amino acids: CASSLGQGTQPQHF.

V usage is TRBV4-3 and J usage is TRBJ2-3; 13 bases agree with TRBD2. Germline CDR1 is LGHNA and CDR2 is YSLEER. CDR3 size: 18 residues. V lost 5 bases, J lost 0 bases, and 8 bases stayed unmatched. CDR3 sequence: CASSSVMGLAGSTDTQYF. In nucleotides, the CDR3 is TGCGCCAGCAGCTCAGTGATGGGACTAGCGGGAAGCACAGATACGCAGTATTTT.

The chain recombines TRBV7-2 with TRBJ1-1; 9 nucleotides align to TRBD1. Per the germline V gene, CDR1 is SGHTA and CDR2 is FQGNSA. There are 15 residues in the CDR3. V was clipped by 5 bases and J by 4 bases; unmatched bases: 8. CDR3 sequence: CASSETGGGTTEAFF. The CDR3 bases are TGTGCCAGCAGCGAAACAGGGGGCGGGACCACTGAAGCTTTCTTT.